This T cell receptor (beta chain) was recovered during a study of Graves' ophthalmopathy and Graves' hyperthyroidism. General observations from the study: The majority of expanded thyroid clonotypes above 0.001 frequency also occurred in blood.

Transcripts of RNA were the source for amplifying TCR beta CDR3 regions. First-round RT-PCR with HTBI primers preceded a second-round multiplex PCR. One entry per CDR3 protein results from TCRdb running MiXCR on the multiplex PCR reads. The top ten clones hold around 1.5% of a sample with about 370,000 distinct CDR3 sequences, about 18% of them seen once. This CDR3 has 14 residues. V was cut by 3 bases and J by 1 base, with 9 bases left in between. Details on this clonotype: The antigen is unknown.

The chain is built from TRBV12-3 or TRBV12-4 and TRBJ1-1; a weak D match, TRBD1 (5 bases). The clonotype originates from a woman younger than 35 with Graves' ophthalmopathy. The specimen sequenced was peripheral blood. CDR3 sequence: CASSFRGTNTEAFF. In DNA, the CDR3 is TGTGCCAGCAGTTTCCGGGGGACGAACACTGAAGCTTTCTTT.